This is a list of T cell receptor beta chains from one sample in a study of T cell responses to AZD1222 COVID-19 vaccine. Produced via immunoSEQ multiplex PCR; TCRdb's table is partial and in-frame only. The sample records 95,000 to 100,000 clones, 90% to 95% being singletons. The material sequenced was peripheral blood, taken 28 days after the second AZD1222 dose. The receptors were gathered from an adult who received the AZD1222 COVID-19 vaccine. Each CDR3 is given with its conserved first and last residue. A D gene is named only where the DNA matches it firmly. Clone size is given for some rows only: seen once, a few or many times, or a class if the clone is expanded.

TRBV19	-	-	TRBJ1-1	CASSIQGRKTEAFF	TGTGCCAGTAGTATCCAGGGTCGAAAAACTGAAGCTTTCTTT
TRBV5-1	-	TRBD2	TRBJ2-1	CASSTGTSGYNEQFF	TGCGCCAGCAGCACCGGGACTAGCGGATACAATGAGCAGTTCTTC
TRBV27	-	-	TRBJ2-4	CASSSPASGLNSIQYF	TGTGCCAGCAGTTCACCGGCCTCGGGACTCAACTCCATTCAGTACTTC
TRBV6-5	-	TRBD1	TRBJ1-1	CASSYDRGNTEAFF	TGTGCCAGCAGCTATGACAGGGGGAACACTGAAGCTTTCTTT
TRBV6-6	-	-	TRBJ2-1	CASSPRSGSVTNEQFF	TGTGCCAGCAGCCCCCGGTCGGGTTCAGTCACCAATGAGCAGTTCTTC
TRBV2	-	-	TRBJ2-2	CASSASGHTGELFF	TGTGCCAGCAGTGCGAGCGGTCACACCGGGGAGCTGTTTTTT
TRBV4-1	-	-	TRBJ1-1	CASSPRVLGDMNTEAFF	TGCGCCAGCAGCCCTAGGGTTCTAGGCGACATGAACACTGAAGCTTTCTTT
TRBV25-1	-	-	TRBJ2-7	CASSELSGPEQYF	TGTGCCAGCAGTGAATTGTCAGGACCGGAGCAGTACTTC
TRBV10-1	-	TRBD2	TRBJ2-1	CASSESQAGGQGQFF	TGCGCCAGCAGTGAGTCACAGGCGGGGGGCCAAGGTCAGTTCTTC
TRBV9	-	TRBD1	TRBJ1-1	CASSVGFTGDFNTEAFF	TGTGCCAGCAGCGTGGGTTTTACAGGGGACTTTAACACTGAAGCTTTCTTT
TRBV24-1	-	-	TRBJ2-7	CATSDPRTESYEQYF	TGTGCCACCAGTGACCCTCGGACAGAATCCTACGAGCAGTACTTC
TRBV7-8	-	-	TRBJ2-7	CASSPSNYEQYF	TGTGCCAGCAGCCCCTCCAACTACGAGCAGTACTTC
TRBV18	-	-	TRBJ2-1	CASSPRRDSYNEQFF	TGTGCCAGCTCACCAAGGCGGGACTCCTACAATGAGCAGTTCTTC
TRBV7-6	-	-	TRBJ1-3	CASSLRGSPGNTIYF	TGTGCCAGCAGCTTACGGGGCAGTCCTGGAAACACCATATATTTT
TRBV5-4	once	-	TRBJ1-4	CASSIQGRGEKLFF	TGTGCCAGCAGCATACAGGGAAGAGGTGAAAAACTGTTTTTT
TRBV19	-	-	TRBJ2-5	CASSMLSGTDKETQYF	TGTGCCAGTAGTATGTTGTCTGGGACCGACAAAGAGACCCAGTACTTC
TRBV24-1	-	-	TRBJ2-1	CATSDWTAQGSYNEQFF	TGTGCCACCAGTGATTGGACAGCTCAAGGGTCCTACAATGAGCAGTTCTTC
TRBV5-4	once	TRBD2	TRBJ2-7	CASSPGTNYEQYF	TGTGCCAGCAGCCCCGGGACTAACTACGAGCAGTACTTC
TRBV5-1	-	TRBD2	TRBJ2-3	CASSKNIFSGAHTDTQYF	TGCGCCAGCAGCAAAAACATTTTTAGCGGGGCGCACACAGATACGCAGTATTTT
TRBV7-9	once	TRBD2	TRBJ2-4	CASSLTSGRENIQYF	TGTGCCAGCAGCTTGACTAGCGGGAGGGAAAACATTCAGTACTTC
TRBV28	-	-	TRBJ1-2	CASSLLGQGGGYTF	TGTGCCAGCAGTTTATTGGGGCAGGGTGGTGGCTACACCTTC
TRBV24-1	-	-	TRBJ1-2	CATSENTGNYGYTF	TGTGCCACCAGTGAGAATACAGGGAACTATGGCTACACCTTC
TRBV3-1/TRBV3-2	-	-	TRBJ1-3	CASSPSQSRNTIYF	TGTGCCAGCAGCCCGTCGCAGAGTCGAAACACCATATATTTT
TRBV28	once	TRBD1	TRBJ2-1	CASSLSTGKFSYNEQFF	TGTGCCAGCAGTTTATCGACAGGGAAGTTCTCCTACAATGAGCAGTTCTTC
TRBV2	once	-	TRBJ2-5	CASSEDGETQYF	TGTGCCAGCAGTGAAGATGGGGAGACCCAGTACTTC
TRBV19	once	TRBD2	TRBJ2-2	CASSIGGRAGAGELFF	TGTGCCAGTAGTATCGGCGGGAGGGCCGGGGCCGGGGAGCTGTTTTTT
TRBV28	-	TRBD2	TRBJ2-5	CASRDPGLKQETQYF	TGTGCCAGCAGGGATCCGGGACTAAAACAAGAGACCCAGTACTTC
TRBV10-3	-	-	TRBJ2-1	CATQGFRGSSYNEQFF	TGTGCCACGCAAGGGTTCCGGGGGAGCTCCTACAATGAGCAGTTCTTC
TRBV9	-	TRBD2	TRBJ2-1	CASSVGSGSQNEQFF	TGTGCCAGCAGCGTAGGAAGCGGGAGTCAAAATGAGCAGTTCTTC
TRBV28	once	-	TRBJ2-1	CASSAPDFYNEQFF	TGTGCCAGCAGTGCCCCGGACTTTTACAATGAGCAGTTCTTC
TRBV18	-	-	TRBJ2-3	CASSPLRGGTDTQYF	TGTGCCAGCTCACCGTTGAGGGGGGGGACAGATACGCAGTATTTT